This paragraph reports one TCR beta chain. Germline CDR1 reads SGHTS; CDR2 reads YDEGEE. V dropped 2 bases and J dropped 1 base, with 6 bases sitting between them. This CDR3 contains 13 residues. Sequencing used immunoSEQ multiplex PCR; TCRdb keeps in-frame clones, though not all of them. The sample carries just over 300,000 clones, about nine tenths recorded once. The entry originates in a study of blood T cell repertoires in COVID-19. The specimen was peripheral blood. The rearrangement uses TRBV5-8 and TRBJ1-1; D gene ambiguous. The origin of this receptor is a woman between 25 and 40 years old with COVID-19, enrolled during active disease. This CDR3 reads CASSFTTNTEAFF. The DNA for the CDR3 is TGTGCCAGCAGCTTCACAACGAACACTGAAGCTTTCTTT.